This T cell receptor (beta chain) was captured in a study of cytomegalovirus exposure and HLA in healthy donors (dated by TCRdb to about 2017). Regarding the complete study: In an earlier analysis of 550 to 750 of the donors, 276 Gb of sequence data and approximately 120 million unique TCR beta sequences from roughly 180 million T cells were reported. Roughly 320 gigabases of sequencing data and 70 million to 95 million unique TCR sequences made up an early release that covered approximately 650 HLA-typed donors. The genetic ancestry cluster associated with self-reported Caucasian donors included around four fifths of the roughly 380 genotyped donors. The study aimed to test whether cataloging public T cell receptors could reveal signatures of past pathogen exposure. The study profiled the T cell repertoires of some 610 subjects by immunosequencing and related them to cytomegalovirus serostatus. Besides the first cohort of some 670 subjects, a separate validation cohort made up of 120 different subjects was used. High-throughput TCR immunosequencing, statistical association of individual TCRs with disease status, and machine learning were combined to predict cytomegalovirus infection status. A later analysis re-analyzed previously published TCR beta repertoires from 600 to 850 donors and added high-resolution HLA genotyping to study TCR occurrence patterns. Rather than using new phenotypic data, the later analysis identified candidate immune exposures from TCR beta sequences and from how often those sequences occurred across donors. An earlier analysis of 587 of the donors used high-throughput TCR beta sequencing to judge whether each TCR beta V gene segment behaved as functional or pseudogenic. Donor age, sex, ethnicity and CMV serostatus were compiled alongside the repertoire data. A later genetic analysis used genome-wide SNP genotypes for about 60% of the 666 donors, treating that subset as a discovery cohort. Every repertoire in the discovery cohort had been generated on one and the same sequencing platform. HLA typing covered class I and class II loci at four-digit resolution. Typing coverage differed by locus: A, B, C, DRB1 and DQB1 were typed in about 629-640 donors, DQA1 in 500 to 550, DPA1 in around 610, and DPB1 in roughly 470. Roughly 5 DR-DQ haplotypes were handled as single units for association and clustering, since linkage in the cohort was strong. Across around 400 genotyped donors of the cohort, an average of roughly 250,000 unique TCR beta nucleotide sequences per donor were sequenced, and roughly 17% of those sequences were non-productive.

General findings and caveats noted by the study authors: Correlated functional status among segregating V segments might reflect linkage disequilibrium, but an unknown experimental factor could not be ruled out. A total of fewer than 200 TCR beta chains were listed by the study as associated with cytomegalovirus. In this cohort, only TCR beta chains were sequenced, and detectable features were limited by the absence of alpha or paired-chain data. The earlier analysis of approximately 540 of the donors excluded around 17 rarely observed V segments, including chromosome 9 orphons, because counts were too low. A later analysis found that TCR association rates varied across HLA loci, with DRB1 alleles showing the most associated TCRs and HLA-C alleles the fewest. When HLA alleles, especially DR and DQ, strongly co-occurred, TCR associations were difficult to assign to individual alleles. Broadly in line with IMGT annotations, most TCR beta V segments showed up in productive rearrangements about 87% or about 30% of the time in an earlier analysis of a few hundred of the donors. A group of highly shared sequence variants was considered likely to be a technical artifact of the sequencing pipeline. Most TCR sequences were seen in very few donors, while some public TCRs were found in many individuals. A further reported finding was that TCR beta sequences accurately predicted the HLA-A and HLA-B alleles for most subjects in the first cohort. Compared with equally common non-associated chains, HLA-associated TCR beta chains in a later analysis were more clonally expanded and had lower generation probabilities. In vitro tests confirmed that a few of the cytomegalovirus-associated TCR beta chains recognize cytomegalovirus antigens. The classifier was reported to diagnose cytomegalovirus status with high specificity and sensitivity in both the original cohort and the validation cohort. The authors suggested that the approach could potentially be generalized to other disease states and immunological phenotypes. Sequencing depth was assumed to be roughly uniform across donors in the presence/absence analyses, though that assumption may not hold. Immune exposure information for the cohort was limited to CMV serostatus. In a later analysis, 15,000 to 20,000 TCR beta sequences were associated with specific HLA alleles at a false discovery rate of 0.05. According to a later analysis, most CMV-associated TCR beta chains appeared to be HLA-restricted, and the HLA associations seemed to be driven largely by CMV exposure. A later genetic analysis reported fewer N-insertions in productive TCRs among donors in an Asian-associated ancestry cluster than the roughly 700-donor mean. Because some donors lacked HLA typing at each locus, the association tests relied only on the typed subset. V-gene and J-gene trimming of TCR beta chains was associated with a missense DCLRE1C variant in a later genetic analysis, and the association was replicated in an independent cohort. Several of the top co-occurrence clusters appeared to be linked to parvovirus B19, influenza, CMV and Epstein-Barr virus, according to a later analysis.

The cohort comprised 710 or so healthy bone marrow donors. All cohort members were sampled while nominally healthy, although unrecorded immune exposures were likely present. The donor tested CMV seropositive and was one of the 289 seropositive cohort members. Every donor gave a peripheral blood sample, and the peripheral blood mononuclear cells from that sample were used for TCR beta sequencing. Genomic DNA extraction from the blood cell samples was performed with the Qiagen DNeasy Blood Extraction Kit. With regard to this clone: What antigen it recognizes has not been identified. Base quality data are lacking; no much larger clone is found one base away.

Library method: the immunoSEQ multiplex PCR assay. A mixture of 60 forward primers for TCR Vbeta segments and 13 reverse primers for TCR Jbeta segments was used in the multiplex PCR. The CDR3 region of rearranged TCR beta genes was amplified from genomic DNA with a multiplex PCR assay. On the Illumina HiSeq System, the amplified TCR beta libraries were sequenced as 87-base-pair reads. The paper's data handling went like this. In a later analysis, tens of millions of unique TCR beta chains were counted across the roughly 610 repertoires, and about 10 million of these chains were shared by at least two donors. To remove PCR and sequencing errors, raw reads were error-corrected and collapsed into unique sequences using a nearest-neighbor algorithm that merged closely related sequences. V, D and J gene segments were assigned by aligning CDR3 sequences to IMGT reference sequences. Each retained sequence needed at least a six-nucleotide match to both a V gene segment and a J gene segment. A rearrangement counted as productive if the CDR3 had no stop codons and remained in frame with V and J, and every other rearrangement counted as non-productive. CDR3 was defined according to IMGT convention as the region running from the second conserved V-encoded cysteine to the conserved J-encoded phenylalanine. The earlier analysis of about 640 of the donors excluded any sequence lacking an unambiguous match to a single V gene segment. In an earlier analysis of about 590 of the donors, a V segment was called functional when productive rearrangements were above 56.7%, and segregating when the standard deviation between donors exceeded 5%. A statistical classification framework was developed to diagnose cytomegalovirus status using the catalog of TCR beta chain sequences. A later analysis assigned V and J genes by comparing TCR nucleotide sequences with IMGT/GENE-DB human TR gene sequences. Using the TCRdist pipeline, a later analysis assigned CDR3 sequences along with most-parsimonious VDJ recombination scenarios. In a later analysis, each TCR beta chain was defined by its CDR3 amino acid sequence together with its V-gene family, and reads lacking a unique V-gene family were excluded. As a way to deal with suspected cross-contamination and a sequencing artifact, a later analysis dropped 640 or so nucleotide sequences that were highly shared and had low generation probability. In a later analysis, a clonal expansion index for each public chain was calculated from normalized within-repertoire ranks of inferred template counts. In a later analysis, generation probabilities were computed using a VDJ recombination model fitted to out-of-frame rearrangements, and the results were checked against IGoR. In a later analysis, TCR-TCR, TCR-HLA and TCR-CMV co-occurrence was scored with hypergeometric tests, and a repertoire-size bias correction was applied to TCR pairs. A later analysis estimated false discovery rates by permuting HLA or CMV assignments 20 times. In a later analysis, co-occurring TCRs were grouped using DBSCAN, with TCRdist sequence similarity added in when clustering inside HLA-allele-positive subsets. Repertoires with fewer than 30,000 or more than 120,000 public chains, plus five repertoires with anomalous nucleotide sharing, were excluded from co-occurrence clustering. TCRdb's version of the immuneACCESS table is confined to in-frame rearrangements and falls short of the full clone set. An unresolved V gene accounts for under half of the shortfall where checked; the remainder is of unknown origin. The V and J calls and clone size were taken over from that table, and D and trimming were inferred from the DNA. A total of roughly 110,000 clones appear in this sample, around 77% of them only once. Less than 6% of the sample is taken by the ten largest.

The specimen sequenced was PBMCs. The clonotype was recovered from a woman aged 25 to 39 in good health and CMV-seropositive.

The CDR3 region has the sequence CAWVLTGYTEAFF. Read as DNA, the sequence is TGTGCCTGGGTACTTACAGGGTACACTGAAGCTTTCTTT. The rearranged segments are TRBV30 and TRBJ1-1; TRBD1 is a weak D gene call, 6 bases matching. CDR3 length: 13 amino acids, cysteine to phenylalanine. Only CDR3 DNA is held: 39 bases, read in frame from base 1. Sequences GTSNPN (CDR1) and SVGIG (CDR2) are obtained from the germline V gene (reference sequence). The trim is 5 bases for V and 3 bases for J, with a gap of 13 bases between the germline ends.